Listed here are 30 T cell receptor beta chains from one sample, sequenced in a study of control samples from healthy donors and cancer patients. The assay was immunoSEQ multiplex PCR, and TCRdb's table has in-frame clones only and misses some. The table records more than 80,000 clones, 85% to 95% of them present only once. Sequencing was performed on blood. These receptors were taken from a man aged 18 to 29 in good health.

The chain combines TRBV11-1 with TRBJ1-2; D not resolved. V gave up 5 bases and J gave up 4 bases, with 17 bases separating them. The CDR3 loop spans 15 amino acids. Germline CDR1 and CDR2: SGHAT and FQDESV (reference sequence). The CDR3 spells CASSPRVRTGYGYTF. The CDR3 nucleotides are TGTGCCAGCAGCCCCCGCGTGAGAACGGGCTATGGCTACACCTTC.

CDR3 nucleotide sequence: TGTGCCAGCAGAAATTTGGCCCTCAAAGACACCGGGGAGCTGTTTTTT. Protein: CASRNLALKDTGELFF. This sequence joins TRBV28 and TRBJ2-2, with D unclear. CDR1 is MDHEN, CDR2 SYDVKM, per germline. The CDR3 loop spans 16 amino acids. V was shortened by 6 bases and J by 3 bases, with 17 bases between the two germline ends. Complete variable domain (other parts from reference TRBV28 and TRBJ2-2): DVKVTQSSRYLVKRTGEKVFLECVQDMDHENMFWYRQDPGLGLRLIYFSYDVKMKEKGDIPEGYSVSREKKERFSLILESASTNQTSMYLCASRNLALKDTGELFFGEGSRLTVL.

This chain links TRBV6-5 with TRBJ2-5, with 8 bases lining up with TRBD1. The CDR3 is 14 amino acids. Germline-derived CDR1 and CDR2 are MNHEY and SVGAGI. V lost 6 bases and J lost 4; bases outside the gene matches: 7. In nucleotides, the CDR3 is TGTGCCAGCAGGAGGACAGGGAGCTCAGAGACCCAGTACTTC. Protein: CASRRTGSSETQYF.

The chain uses TRBV6-5 and TRBJ2-7; maybe TRBD1 (6 bases). The V gene lost 6 bases and the J gene lost 7 bases, with 19 bases spanning the gap. CDR1 MNHEY and CDR2 SVGAGI come from the germline V gene. The CDR3 sequence is 14 residues long. The CDR3 nucleotides read TGTGCCAGCAGCCAGAGGGGGATTGTGGGGGAGCAGTACTTC. This sequence encodes CASSQRGIVGEQYF.

The CDR3 DNA is TGCGCCAGCAGCCAAGATATAGGGACGGATGGCTACACCTTC. Encoded protein: CASSQDIGTDGYTF. The chain has TRBV4-1 and TRBJ1-2, with D perhaps matching TRBD1 (5 bases). The CDR3 is 14 amino acids. Deletions cut 0 bases from V and 6 bases from J, with 11 bases between. Germline lookup yields CDR1 MGHRA and CDR2 YSYEKL.

The chain has TRBV6-5 and TRBJ1-3; D is undetermined. CDR3 length: 13 amino acids. The ends were cut back, 0 bases at V and 2 bases at J, with 2 bases in the middle. The V gene's germline CDR1 is MNHEY and CDR2 SVGAGI. CDR3 sequence: CASSYSPGNTIYF. CDR3 sequence (DNA): TGTGCCAGCAGTTACTCTCCTGGAAACACCATATATTTT.

This clone is a singleton in its sample. The chain carries TRBV19 and TRBJ2-1; TRBD2 matches at 11 bases. The germline V gene encodes CDR1 LNHDA and CDR2 SQIVND (reference sequence). Trimming cost V 3 bases and J 5 bases; bases outside gene matches: 6. The CDR3 has 16 amino acids. The CDR3 coding sequence is TGTGCCAGTAGTATTTTCGGGACTAGCGGCAACAATGAGCAGTTCTTC. Its translation is CASSIFGTSGNNEQFF.

J is TRBJ2-7 and V is TRBV2; D possibly matches TRBD1 or TRBD2 (7 bases each). This CDR3 is 17 amino acids long. Germline CDR1 reads SNHLY; CDR2 reads FYNNEI. Trimming took off 2 bases at V and 4 bases at J, with 21 bases between the two ends. CDR3 bases: TGTGCCAGCAGTGAAATCATCGGGGAGGGGGCCGGTTACGAGCAGTACTTC. Translation gives CASSEIIGEGAGYEQYF.

The J gene is TRBJ2-7, the V gene TRBV7-9, with TRBD2 matching 13 bases. Per germline, CDR1 SEHNR and CDR2 FQNEAQ (reference sequence). The CDR3 contains 14 residues. V shed 4 bases, J shed 4 bases, and the junction held 1 base outside the gene matches. CDR3 protein: CASSWTSGRYEQYF. The CDR3 bases are TGTGCCAGCAGCTGGACTAGCGGGAGATACGAGCAGTACTTC.

This chain connects TRBV11-1 to TRBJ1-5; D is unresolved. The CDR3 has 13 residues. V lost 1 base and J lost 7, with 8 bases in between. The germline V gene has CDR1 SGHAT and CDR2 FQDESV (reference sequence). The CDR3 bases are TGTGCCAGCAGCTTAGAGCCAGCCCAGCCCCAGCATTTT. Its protein product is CASSLEPAQPQHF.

The rearrangement joins TRBV11-2 to TRBJ2-5; D unresolved. From germline, CDR1 is SGHAT and CDR2 FQNNGV. V shed 1 base and J shed 3 bases, with 3 bases lying between them. The CDR3 totals 12 residues. This CDR3 is CASSLGEETQYF. CDR3 DNA sequence: TGTGCCAGCAGCTTAGGGGAAGAGACCCAGTACTTC.

The rearrangement uses TRBV27 and TRBJ2-1; 10 bases agree with TRBD2. In germline, CDR1 is MNHEY, CDR2 SMNVEV (reference sequence). The CDR3 has 17 amino acids. V shed 7 bases, J shed 0 bases, and the junction held 9 bases outside the gene matches. Written as DNA, the CDR3 is TGTGCCAGCATTCCCCCTAGCGGGGGAAGCTCCTACAATGAGCAGTTCTTC. Protein sequence: CASIPPSGGSSYNEQFF.

CDR3: CASSLDTRWYEQYF. The CDR3 bases are TGTGCCAGCAGCTTGGACACCAGGTGGTACGAGCAGTACTTC. The chain has TRBV5-4 and TRBJ2-7; D uncertain. This CDR3 has 14 residues. Germline loops: CDR1 SGHNT, CDR2 YYREEE (reference sequence). Trimming cost V 0 bases and J 4 bases, with 11 bases left between them.

This clone was seen once. This chain uses TRBV5-6 with TRBJ1-4, with D perhaps matching TRBD1 (6 bases). CDR3 length equals 15 residues. Germline V lookup: CDR1 SGHDT, CDR2 YYEEEE. Trimming removed 6 bases from V and 5 bases from J, with 17 bases in between. The CDR3 protein is CASNRDGQRNEKLFF. The DNA of the CDR3 is TGTGCCAGCAACCGCGACGGACAGAGGAATGAAAAACTGTTTTTT.

V and J are TRBV19 and TRBJ2-1; TRBD1 agrees at 8 bases. The CDR3 has 15 residues. J was trimmed by 0 bases and V by 7 bases; bases with no gene match: 5. Per germline, CDR1 LNHDA and CDR2 SQIVND (reference sequence). Here the CDR3 reads CASTLTGGSYNEQFF. In nucleotides, the CDR3 is TGTGCCAGTACTCTAACAGGGGGCTCCTACAATGAGCAGTTCTTC.

This clone is a singleton in its sample. This chain joins TRBV6-5 and TRBJ2-1; a possible D gene is TRBD1 (5 bases). The V end lost 0 bases, the J end lost 8 bases, and 5 bases lay between the germline ends. Germline values: CDR1 MNHEY, CDR2 SVGAGI. The CDR3 is 12 amino acids. CDR3 amino acids: CASSYSRDEQFF. CDR3 DNA sequence: TGTGCCAGCAGTTACTCCAGGGATGAGCAGTTCTTC.

CDR3 DNA sequence: TGTGCCAGCAGCCAGACTTCTCCCTCGGACACTGAAGCTTTCTTT. Translating gives CASSQTSPSDTEAFF. The V call is TRBV7-9, the J call TRBJ1-1; D is unclear. The germline V and J ends were trimmed by 5 bases and 3 bases, with 16 bases remaining between them. Germline values: CDR1 SEHNR, CDR2 FQNEAQ (reference sequence). There are 15 residues in the CDR3.

V and J are TRBV18 and TRBJ1-6, with a possible D match to TRBD1 (5 bases). The germline V and J ends were trimmed by 3 bases and 5 bases, with 11 bases remaining between them. CDR1 is KGHSH and CDR2 is LQKENI in the germline V gene. The CDR3 covers 15 residues. The CDR3 reads CASSPSTADNSPLHF. The CDR3 DNA reads TGTGCCAGCTCACCTTCGACAGCTGATAATTCACCCCTCCACTTT.

The J gene is TRBJ1-2, the V gene TRBV14, with 11 bases fitting TRBD1. CDR3 size: 19 residues. With V trimmed by 0 bases and J by 9 bases, 18 bases remained unmatched. CDR1 and CDR2 from the germline V gene are SGHDN and FVKESK. The CDR3 coding sequence is TGTGCCAGCAGCCAAGAGGGGAGCCGGGACAGGGGGTTCGCTCGTAGCTACACCTTC. This sequence encodes CASSQEGSRDRGFARSYTF.

The chain uses TRBV7-8 and TRBJ1-4; no reliable D call. Trimming pared 1 base from V and 7 bases from J, leaving 16 bases between. The CDR3 covers 16 residues. Per the germline V gene, CDR1 is SGHVS and CDR2 is FQNEAQ. In DNA, the CDR3 is TGTGCCAGCAGCTTAGAGACCTTGGGGTTCAGTGAAAAACTGTTTTTT. Translated: CASSLETLGFSEKLFF.

The V and J genes are TRBV19 and TRBJ2-1; perhaps TRBD1 as D (6 bases). CDR1 is LNHDA and CDR2 is SQIVND in the germline V gene (reference sequence). V shed 11 bases and J shed 1 base, with 36 bases lying between them. This CDR3 has 21 residues. In nucleotides, the CDR3 is TGTGCCGTACAGGGTCCAGCTAGCCCAAGAGGGGTGGTTGAGTCCTACAATGAGCAGTTCTTC. Translating gives CAVQGPASPRGVVESYNEQFF.

The V gene is TRBV4-1, the J gene TRBJ1-4; TRBD1 matches 7 bases. The CDR3 is 14 residues long. The germline V gene encodes CDR1 MGHRA and CDR2 YSYEKL. J was trimmed by 4 bases and V by 8 bases; bases with no gene match: 7. The CDR3 is CASRSRDSNEKLFF. The DNA for the CDR3 is TGCGCCAGCCGTAGCCGGGACAGTAATGAAAAACTGTTTTTT.

V gene TRBV6-5 combines with J gene TRBJ1-5; D remains ambiguous. Per germline, CDR1 MNHEY and CDR2 SVGAGI. V was clipped by 6 bases and J by 4 bases, with 16 bases between them. The CDR3 contains 15 residues. CDR3 in amino acids: CASSPDLSANQPQHF. The CDR3 DNA reads TGTGCCAGCAGCCCCGACCTCAGCGCTAATCAGCCCCAGCATTTT.

This chain uses TRBV16 with TRBJ1-1; D gene unclear. Germline values: CDR1 KGHSY, CDR2 FQNENV. CDR3 length: 15 amino acids. V lost 0 bases and J 1 base, leaving 9 bases between the germline ends. The CDR3: CASSQSRLTNTEAFF. The CDR3 bases are TGTGCCAGCAGCCAATCGCGGCTTACGAACACTGAAGCTTTCTTT.

The chain has TRBV6-2 or TRBV6-3 and TRBJ2-1; D unclear. Trimming stripped 6 bases from V and 2 bases from J, with 8 bases between. In germline, CDR1 is MNHEY, CDR2 SVGEGT. The CDR3 is 13 residues long. The CDR3 spells CASSLSAYNEQFF. Here the CDR3 DNA reads TGTGCCAGCAGCCTGAGTGCCTACAATGAGCAGTTCTTC.

The chain combines TRBV15 with TRBJ1-4; the D gene is possibly TRBD1 (5 bases). This CDR3 comprises 14 residues. The V end lost 5 bases, the J end lost 7 bases, and 14 bases lay between the germline ends. CDR1 is LNHNV and CDR2 is YYDKDF in the germline V gene (reference sequence). The CDR3 nucleotides are TGTGCCACCAGCCCGGGGGGAGACAGTGAAAAACTGTTTTTT. It specifies CATSPGGDSEKLFF.

This clone appeared a single time. The rearrangement uses TRBV6-1 and TRBJ2-3; 9 nucleotides line up with TRBD2. Looked up from germline, CDR1 is MNHNS and CDR2 is SASEGT. With 2 bases clipped from V and 6 bases from J, the junction kept 6 bases outside the gene matches. This CDR3 is 15 amino acids long. The CDR3 reads CASSEIAGAWDTQYF. CDR3 coding DNA: TGTGCCAGCAGTGAAATAGCGGGGGCCTGGGATACGCAGTATTTT.

V usage is TRBV5-4 and J usage is TRBJ2-5; tentatively, D is TRBD2 (6 bases). Germline V gene lookup returns CDR1 SGHNT and CDR2 YYREEE (reference sequence). This CDR3 contains 17 residues. Deletions cut 0 bases from V and 1 base from J, with 16 bases between. The CDR3 spells CASSLGVSGLLQETQYF. The CDR3 DNA reads as TGTGCCAGCAGCTTGGGGGTGTCGGGACTCCTCCAAGAGACCCAGTACTTC.

The CDR3 bases are TGTGCCAGCAGCTTACAGGGCCCCCTCTACAATGAGCAGTTCTTC. Protein sequence: CASSLQGPLYNEQFF. The V and J genes are TRBV7-9 and TRBJ2-1, with a possible D match to TRBD1 (5 bases). The CDR3 consists of 15 residues. The ends were cut back, 2 bases at V and 3 bases at J, with 11 bases in the middle. Germline V gene sequence: CDR1 SEHNR, CDR2 FQNEAQ (reference sequence).

This clone was picked up one time. V gene TRBV7-2 combines with J gene TRBJ1-2; TRBD1 is a possible D gene (6 bases). This CDR3 is 14 amino acids long. With 5 bases removed from V and 5 bases from J, the gap between germline ends came to 15 bases. CDR1 SGHTA and CDR2 FQGNSA come from the germline V gene. The CDR3 bases are TGTGCCAGCAGCCCGTCGGACAGAAGGTATGGCTACACCTTC. As protein: CASSPSDRRYGYTF.